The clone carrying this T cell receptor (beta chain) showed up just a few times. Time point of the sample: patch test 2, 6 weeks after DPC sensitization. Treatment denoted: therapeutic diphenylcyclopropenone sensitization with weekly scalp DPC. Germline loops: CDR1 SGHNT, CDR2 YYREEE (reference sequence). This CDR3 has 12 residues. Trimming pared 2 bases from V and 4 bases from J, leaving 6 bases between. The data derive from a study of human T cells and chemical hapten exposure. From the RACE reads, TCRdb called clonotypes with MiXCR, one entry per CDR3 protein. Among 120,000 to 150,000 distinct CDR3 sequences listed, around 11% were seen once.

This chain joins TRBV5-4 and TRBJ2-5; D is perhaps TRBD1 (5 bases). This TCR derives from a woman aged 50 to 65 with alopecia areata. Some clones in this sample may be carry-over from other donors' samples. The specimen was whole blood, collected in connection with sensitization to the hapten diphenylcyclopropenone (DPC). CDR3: CASSFDRETQYF. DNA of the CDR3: TGTGCCAGCAGCTTTGACAGAGAGACCCAGTACTTC.